The clone carrying this TCR beta chain appeared a single time. Its matching antigen is unknown. This specimen comes from a study of graft-versus-host responses after intestinal transplantation. Study-level information: Transplant recipients had multivisceral, liver-intestinal, or isolated intestinal grafts. Anti-thymocyte globulin induction was given to all recipients, followed by tacrolimus and steroids for around three years.

Study-wide results and caveats: Circulating GvH clones peaking coincided with falling HvG clones soon after transplant.

The germline V gene encodes CDR1 GTSNPN and CDR2 SVGIG (reference sequence). V was trimmed by 3 bases and J by 8 bases, leaving 13 bases between them. The CDR3 sequence is 13 residues long. Profiled with immunoSEQ multiplex PCR; TCRdb holds only in-frame clones, not every one. The sample lists about 120,000 clones, approximately 95% occurring once. J is TRBJ1-4 and V is TRBV30, with a possible D match to TRBD1 (5 bases). The TCR sequence derives from a human donor who received an intestinal transplant. Sample: unstimulated CD8+ T cells sorted from spleen or lymph node cells, taken before intestinal transplant. CDR3 sequence (DNA): TGTGCCTGGAGAGGGGTGTCCTGGGAAAAACTGTTTTTT. Residues: CAWRGVSWEKLFF.